What follows are 18 T cell receptor beta chains derived from one specimen sequenced in a study of OX40 agonist ivuxolimab in advanced cancers. The method was immunoSEQ multiplex PCR; TCRdb's version includes in-frame clones alone and lacks a portion of them. The sample has approximately 49,000 clones, about 85% seen once. Sequences were derived from CD4+ or CD8+ T cells sorted from blood, sampled in a trial of the OX40 agonist ivuxolimab. These receptors were obtained from an adult with an advanced solid tumor such as melanoma, head and neck, liver or kidney cancer.

The chain uses TRBV6-1 and TRBJ1-6; D possibly corresponds to TRBD1 (5 bases). The V end was cut by 5 bases, the J end by 9 bases, with 14 bases between. CDR3 length: 14 residues. Germline V gene sequence: CDR1 MNHNS, CDR2 SASEGT. CDR3 coding DNA: TGTGCCAGCAGTCTATGGGGGGAGGGTTCACCCCTCCACTTT. Translation gives CASSLWGEGSPLHF.

At least ten counts were recorded for this clone. The chain couples TRBV28 to TRBJ2-7; TRBD2 matches at 12 bases. The CDR3 is 16 residues long. V lost 5 bases, J lost 6 bases, and 11 bases stayed unmatched. CDR1 and CDR2 (germline): MDHEN, SYDVKM. CDR3 sequence: CASSTRTSGILSEQYF. The CDR3 DNA follows: TGTGCCAGCAGTACCAGGACTAGCGGGATTCTCAGCGAGCAGTACTTC. Full variable domain (remainder filled in from reference TRBV28 and TRBJ2-7): DVKVTQSSRYLVKRTGEKVFLECVQDMDHENMFWYRQDPGLGLRLIYFSYDVKMKEKGDIPEGYSVSREKKERFSLILESASTNQTSMYLCASSTRTSGILSEQYFGPGTRLTVT.

The V gene is TRBV29-1, the J gene TRBJ2-5; either TRBD1 or TRBD2 may fit D (5 bases each). The CDR3 is 14 amino acids. Germline CDR1 SQVTM, CDR2 ANQGSEA. V lost 3 bases and J 4 bases, leaving 15 bases between the germline ends. CDR3 nucleotides: TGCAGCGTTGAGAGGGACGCAGATACAGAGACCCAGTACTTC. Translating gives CSVERDADTETQYF. The full variable domain, completed using reference TRBV29-1 and TRBJ2-5, is SAVISQKPSRDICQRGTSLTIQCQVDSQVTMMFWYRQQPGQSLTLIATANQGSEATYESGFVIDKFPISRPNLTFSTLTVSNMSPEDSSIYLCSVERDADTETQYFGPGTRLLVL.

The genes are TRBV7-8 and TRBJ1-5; 10 bases align to TRBD1. V dropped 0 bases and J dropped 5; count of bases not matched to a gene: 4. Germline CDR1 and CDR2: SGHVS and FQNEAQ. The CDR3 has 16 residues. The CDR3 region is CASSLAETGGHQPQHF. CDR3 nucleotides: TGTGCCAGCAGCTTAGCGGAGACAGGGGGCCATCAGCCCCAGCATTTT.

This rearrangement joins TRBV28 to TRBJ2-7; no firm D call. Germline CDR1 and CDR2: MDHEN and SYDVKM. V was clipped by 3 bases and J by 2 bases, with 11 bases between them. The CDR3 has 14 residues. CDR3 in amino acids: CASSFQRRTYEQYF. CDR3 nucleotides: TGTGCCAGCAGTTTCCAGCGACGAACCTACGAGCAGTACTTC. Based on the CDR3 plus reference TRBV28 and TRBJ2-7, the full variable domain is DVKVTQSSRYLVKRTGEKVFLECVQDMDHENMFWYRQDPGLGLRLIYFSYDVKMKEKGDIPEGYSVSREKKERFSLILESASTNQTSMYLCASSFQRRTYEQYFGPGTRLTVT.

The CDR3 sequence is CASLGSYNEQFF. CDR3 bases: TGTGCCAGTTTGGGATCCTACAATGAGCAGTTCTTC. The gene calls are TRBV19 and TRBJ2-1; no reliable D call. V shed 8 bases and J shed 1 base, with 6 bases lying between them. Germline V CDR1 and CDR2: LNHDA, SQIVND (reference sequence). The CDR3 extends over 12 amino acids. Full variable domain (remainder filled in from reference TRBV19 and TRBJ2-1): DGGITQSPKYLFRKEGQNVTLSCEQNLNHDAMYWYRQDPGQGLRLIYYSQIVNDFQKGDIAEGYSVSREKKESFPLTVTSAQKNPTAFYLCASLGSYNEQFFGPGTRLTVL.

The sample holds a few counts of this clone. The rearrangement joins TRBV2 to TRBJ2-2, with D perhaps matching TRBD1 or TRBD2 (5 bases each). V shed 7 bases and J shed 13 bases, with 16 bases lying between them. Germline V gene data show CDR1 as SNHLY and CDR2 as FYNNEI. The CDR3 runs to 12 residues. Here the CDR3 reads CASTDGTQRLFF. CDR3 DNA: TGTGCCAGCACTGACGGGACCCAAAGGCTGTTTTTT.

V usage is TRBV6-5 and J usage is TRBJ1-2, with no clear D. Germline V gives CDR1 MNHEY, CDR2 SVGAGI. Deletions cut 6 bases from V and 4 bases from J, with 12 bases between. The CDR3 is made up of 13 amino acids. The CDR3 bases are TGTGCCAGCAGCTCCGGGCCGCTCTATGGCTACACCTTC. Amino acid sequence: CASSSGPLYGYTF.

The V call is TRBV7-2, the J call TRBJ2-3; D call uncertain. Germline-derived CDR1 and CDR2 are SGHTA and FQGNSA. This CDR3 region has 11 residues. V was trimmed by 5 bases and J by 4 bases, leaving 4 bases between them. The CDR3 is CASSSADTQYF. The DNA for the CDR3 is TGTGCCAGCAGCAGTGCAGATACGCAGTATTTT.

This clone was observed a few times. The rearrangement joins TRBV6-5 to TRBJ1-5; D remains unclear. This CDR3 region has 14 residues. Germline V CDR1 and CDR2: MNHEY, SVGAGI. V was trimmed by 5 bases and J by 6 bases, leaving 14 bases between them. CDR3 sequence (DNA): TGTGCCAGCAGTAGGCTCGTTGGCAGTCAGCCCCAGCATTTT. It translates to CASSRLVGSQPQHF.

V gene TRBV6-5 combines with J gene TRBJ2-5; D gene ambiguous. The V end was cut by 6 bases, the J end by 4 bases, with 12 bases between. This CDR3 has 13 amino acids. CDR1 and CDR2 (germline): MNHEY, SVGAGI. The CDR3 loop reads CASSPSLGETQYF. The DNA of the CDR3 is TGTGCCAGCAGCCCGAGCTTGGGAGAGACCCAGTACTTC.

This clone appeared once. The chain links TRBV27 to TRBJ2-1; D not resolved. Trimming took 5 bases from V and 6 from J, leaving 11 bases between them. CDR1 and CDR2 from the germline V gene are MNHEY and SMNVEV (reference sequence). This CDR3 region has 13 residues. DNA of the CDR3: TGTGCCAGCAGTGCCCAGGTCCTCAATGAGCAGTTCTTC. Translation: CASSAQVLNEQFF.

V is TRBV27 and J is TRBJ2-5; 8 bases line up with TRBD1. The CDR3 consists of 13 residues. Germline assignment: CDR1 MNHEY and CDR2 SMNVEV (reference sequence). V was clipped by 5 bases and J by 4 bases; unmatched bases: 3. CDR3 bases: TGTGCCAGCAGTGGACAGGGTGCAGAGACCCAGTACTTC. This gives the protein CASSGQGAETQYF.

CDR3 protein: CAWTNRISEAFF. Written as DNA, the CDR3 is TGTGCCTGGACTAACAGGATCTCTGAAGCTTTCTTT. The rearrangement links TRBV30 to TRBJ1-1; D possibly corresponds to TRBD1 (5 bases). V was pared by 4 bases and J by 6 bases, with 12 bases between. The germline gives CDR1 GTSNPN, CDR2 SVGIG (reference sequence). This CDR3 is 12 amino acids long.

The V and J genes are TRBV9 and TRBJ1-2, with D unresolved. Trimming removed 0 bases from V and 6 bases from J, with 12 bases in between. The CDR3 has 14 amino acids. The germline gives CDR1 SGDLS, CDR2 YYNGEE. CDR3 nucleotide sequence: TGTGCCAGCAGCGTAGCCGAGGGCTGGGATGGCTACACCTTC. Its translation: CASSVAEGWDGYTF.

The rearrangement links TRBV28 to TRBJ2-1; a possible D gene is TRBD1 (5 bases). The V gene's germline CDR1 is MDHEN and CDR2 SYDVKM. The length of the CDR3 is 17 residues. The V and J ends lost 1 base and 0 bases respectively, with 13 bases between them. The CDR3 spells CASSLFARGFSYNEQFF. The CDR3, as DNA: TGTGCCAGCAGTTTATTCGCTAGGGGTTTCTCCTACAATGAGCAGTTCTTC.

J is TRBJ1-1 and V is TRBV4-3, with D perhaps TRBD1 (6 bases). The CDR3 has 15 residues. V was trimmed by 3 bases and J by 0 bases, leaving 11 bases between them. Germline values: CDR1 LGHNA, CDR2 YSLEER. The CDR3 loop reads CASSHAQGLNTEAFF. CDR3 in DNA: TGCGCCAGCAGCCATGCCCAGGGGCTGAACACTGAAGCTTTCTTT.

The chain couples TRBV9 to TRBJ2-1, with 9 bases fitting TRBD2. Germline CDR1 SGDLS, CDR2 YYNGEE. With V trimmed by 4 bases and J by 4 bases, 9 bases remained unmatched. This CDR3 spans 16 amino acids. The CDR3 is CASSPASGVGYNEQFF. The CDR3, as DNA: TGTGCCAGCAGCCCTGCTAGCGGGGTGGGATACAATGAGCAGTTCTTC. Variable domain in full (rest from reference TRBV9 and TRBJ2-1): DSGVTQTPKHLITATGQRVTLRCSPRSGDLSVYWYQQSLDQGLQFLIQYYNGEERAKGNILERFSAQQFPDLHSELNLSSLELGDSALYFCASSPASGVGYNEQFFGPGTRLTVL.